This is a list of T cell receptor beta chains from one sample in a study of control samples from healthy donors and cancer patients. TCRdb keeps only in-frame clones here, not all; method: immunoSEQ multiplex PCR. The sample has some 130,000 clones, around 93% seen once. Sequencing was done on a sample of PBMCs. The receptor source for this set is a man aged 50-60 years with head and neck cancer. Both conserved end residues are part of each CDR3. Fields, in order: J gene, D gene, V gene, clone size, CDR3 protein, CDR3 DNA. The D gene is left open where the match is weak. Some rows mark clone size as missing; the rest say once, few, many or name a class of expanded clone.

TRBJ2-1	TRBD2	TRBV19	.	CASSIPGGPSYEQFF	TGTGCCAGTAGTATACCGGGGGGGCCGTCCTATGAGCAGTTCTTC
TRBJ2-7	.	TRBV30	.	CAWRSGPSYEQYF	TGTGCCTGGAGGTCAGGCCCCTCCTACGAGCAGTACTTC
TRBJ2-1	TRBD1	TRBV27	.	CASSLDRVYYNEQFF	TGTGCCAGCAGTTTGGACAGGGTGTACTACAATGAGCAGTTCTTC
TRBJ1-1	.	TRBV2	few	CASTPSRVFTEAFF	TGTGCCAGCACTCCGTCAAGGGTTTTTACTGAAGCTTTCTTT
TRBJ2-5	TRBD2	TRBV5-4	.	CASSSGSPGGQYF	TGTGCCAGCAGCAGCGGAAGTCCGGGGGGCCAGTACTTC
TRBJ1-1	.	TRBV6-5	.	CASLETAEQDEAFF	TGTGCCAGCCTCGAGACGGCGGAGCAGGACGAAGCTTTCTTT
TRBJ1-1	.	TRBV7-2	.	CASSSYLGEAFF	TGTGCCAGCAGCTCTTACTTGGGTGAAGCTTTCTTT
TRBJ2-1	.	TRBV7-2	.	CASSLAQEPYNEQFF	TGTGCCAGCAGCTTAGCACAGGAACCTTACAATGAGCAGTTCTTC
TRBJ1-1	.	TRBV6-2/TRBV6-3	.	CASSLPGPNTEAFF	TGTGCCAGCAGTTTACCGGGACCTAACACTGAAGCTTTCTTT
TRBJ1-4	.	TRBV2	.	CASKRAFSNEKLFF	TGTGCCAGCAAGAGGGCTTTTTCTAATGAAAAACTGTTTTTT
TRBJ2-7	TRBD1	TRBV29-1	.	CSVPGQRTSEQYF	TGCAGCGTTCCGGGACAGAGGACTTCCGAGCAGTACTTC
TRBJ2-2	TRBD1	TRBV9	.	CASSSTGTGAGELFF	TGTGCCAGCAGCTCGACCGGGACAGGGGCCGGGGAGCTGTTTTTT
TRBJ2-1	TRBD2	TRBV11-2	.	CASSGRTSGVGEQFF	TGTGCCAGCAGCGGACGGACTAGCGGGGTTGGTGAGCAGTTCTTC
TRBJ2-3	TRBD1	TRBV7-9	.	CASSTRGQGTDTQYF	TGTGCCAGCAGCACCAGGGGGCAAGGCACAGATACGCAGTATTTT
TRBJ2-7	.	TRBV9	.	CASSVATSDYYEQYF	TGTGCCAGCAGCGTAGCTACGTCGGACTACTACGAGCAGTACTTC
TRBJ1-1	.	TRBV12-3/TRBV12-4	.	CASSFLGDEEAFF	TGTGCCAGCAGTTTCTTGGGGGACGAGGAAGCTTTCTTT
TRBJ2-7	.	TRBV2	.	CASNSRARF	TGTGCCAGCAATTCCCGGGCGCGATTC
TRBJ1-6	.	TRBV7-8	few	CASSYAGLTFNSPLHF	TGTGCCAGCAGCTATGCGGGCCTAACTTTCAATTCACCCCTCCACTTT
TRBJ2-7	TRBD2	TRBV28	.	CASSSPSGGSYEQYF	TGTGCCAGCAGTTCACCCTCGGGAGGATCCTACGAGCAGTACTTC
TRBJ1-6	.	TRBV30	.	CAWTQYNSPLHF	TGTGCCTGGACACAATATAATTCACCCCTCCACTTT
TRBJ1-5	.	TRBV19	.	CASSRVLGGAYSNQPQHF	TGTGCCAGTAGCAGAGTTTTAGGGGGGGCATATAGCAATCAGCCCCAGCATTTT
TRBJ2-3	TRBD2	TRBV5-5	.	CASSLIAGGFSTDTQYF	TGTGCCAGCAGCCTGATTGCGGGGGGGTTTTCCACAGATACGCAGTATTTT
TRBJ1-2	TRBD1	TRBV27	.	CASREATGIDYTF	TGTGCCAGCAGAGAGGCGACAGGGATCGACTACACCTTC
TRBJ1-1	TRBD1	TRBV6-5	.	CASSYGTVGTEAFF	TGTGCCAGCAGTTACGGGACAGTAGGGACTGAAGCTTTCTTT
TRBJ1-6	TRBD1	TRBV6-6	.	CASSYPRRGQGSPLHF	TGTGCCAGCAGTTACCCCCGCAGGGGGCAGGGGTCACCCCTCCACTTT
TRBJ2-2	.	TRBV9	.	CASSGGGHTGELFF	TGTGCCAGCAGCGGGGGGGGCCACACCGGGGAGCTGTTTTTT
TRBJ1-1	TRBD1	TRBV7-9	.	CASSPTGFTEAFF	TGTGCCAGCAGCCCGACAGGGTTTACTGAAGCTTTCTTT
TRBJ1-5	TRBD1	TRBV4-3	.	CASSPDMTGGQPQHF	TGCGCCAGCAGCCCTGATATGACAGGGGGTCAGCCCCAGCATTTT
TRBJ2-3	.	TRBV6-2/TRBV6-3	.	CASSLGRLRDSSTDTQYF	TGTGCCAGCAGTTTGGGGAGACTTCGGGACTCTAGCACAGATACGCAGTATTTT
TRBJ2-1	TRBD2	TRBV11-2	once	CASSLDLAGRFNEQFF	TGTGCCAGCAGCTTAGATCTAGCGGGGAGATTCAATGAGCAGTTCTTC
TRBJ2-4	.	TRBV3-1/TRBV3-2	.	CASSQDLRRSIAKNIQYF	TGTGCCAGCAGCCAAGATTTAAGAAGGTCCATAGCCAAAAACATTCAGTACTTC
TRBJ1-1	.	TRBV4-2	.	CASSQVVVTEGPFEAFF	TGTGCCAGCAGCCAAGTGGTAGTGACGGAGGGTCCCTTTGAAGCTTTCTTT
TRBJ2-3	.	TRBV21-1	.	CASKRGRADTQYF	TGTGCCAGCAAAAGGGGGCGCGCAGATACGCAGTATTTT
TRBJ2-1	TRBD2	TRBV28	once	CASSLVLASGVSSSYNEQFF	TGTGCCAGCAGTTTAGTTCTGGCTAGCGGGGTCTCTAGCTCCTACAATGAGCAGTTCTTC
TRBJ2-1	.	TRBV6-1	.	CASSEERGSGEQFF	TGTGCCAGCAGTGAGGAAAGGGGGAGTGGTGAGCAGTTCTTC
TRBJ1-1	.	TRBV7-9	once	CASSQSLQGMGEAFF	TGTGCCAGCAGCCAATCCTTACAGGGAATGGGTGAAGCTTTCTTT
TRBJ2-7	.	TRBV5-5	.	CASSLGSQATYEQYF	TGTGCCAGCAGCTTGGGTTCACAGGCGACCTACGAGCAGTACTTC
TRBJ1-1	.	TRBV28	.	CASSQGTGFWWAFF	TGTGCCAGCAGTCAGGGAACAGGGTTTTGGTGGGCTTTCTTT
TRBJ2-1	.	TRBV27	.	CASRPNEGNEQFF	TGTGCCAGCAGACCGAACGAGGGCAATGAGCAGTTCTTC
TRBJ1-5	.	TRBV29-1	.	CSDRTFSNQPQHF	TGCAGCGATCGGACATTTAGCAATCAGCCCCAGCATTTT
TRBJ1-3	.	TRBV28	once	CAHGGVGAGNTIYF	TGTGCCCATGGCGGGGTCGGGGCTGGAAACACCATATATTTT
TRBJ2-5	.	TRBV11-1	.	CASSLGLGGSRETQYF	TGTGCCAGCAGCTTAGGCCTGGGGGGCTCCCGGGAGACCCAGTACTTC
TRBJ2-4	.	TRBV19	.	CASSIPLFRQEVAKNIQYF	TGTGCCAGTAGTATCCCACTTTTTCGACAGGAGGTAGCCAAAAACATTCAGTACTTC
TRBJ2-2	TRBD2	TRBV7-6	.	CASSFAGGHTGELFF	TGTGCCAGCAGCTTTGCGGGGGGCCACACCGGGGAGCTGTTTTTT
TRBJ2-5	.	TRBV24-1	.	CATSDVGQAKGQGETQYF	TGTGCCACCAGTGATGTGGGACAAGCCAAGGGCCAGGGAGAGACCCAGTACTTC
TRBJ2-3	TRBD1	TRBV7-2	.	CASSLAHQGARQYF	TGTGCCAGCAGCTTAGCCCACCAGGGGGCGAGGCAGTATTTT
TRBJ1-2	TRBD1	TRBV3-1/TRBV3-2	.	CASSHDRGLNYGYTF	TGTGCCAGCAGTCACGACAGGGGCCTTAACTATGGCTACACCTTC
TRBJ2-5	.	TRBV7-2	.	CASSLAPRTGETQYF	TGTGCCAGCAGCTTAGCTCCCCGGACGGGGGAGACCCAGTACTTC
TRBJ1-3	.	TRBV25-1	.	CASSEYTRYTGNTIYF	TGTGCCAGCAGTGAATATACTCGATACACTGGAAACACCATATATTTT
TRBJ1-5	TRBD1	TRBV2	.	CASKGTVNQPQHF	TGTGCCAGCAAAGGGACAGTCAATCAGCCCCAGCATTTT
TRBJ1-2	TRBD1	TRBV29-1	once	CSVRDSDYGYTF	TGCAGCGTCCGGGACAGCGACTATGGCTACACCTTC
TRBJ1-4	TRBD1	TRBV28	.	CASSPDRADNEKLFF	TGTGCCAGCAGCCCGGACAGGGCCGATAATGAAAAACTGTTTTTT
TRBJ2-3	TRBD1	TRBV7-6	.	CASSPRTNRGRTDTQYF	TGTGCCAGCAGCCCGCGCACGAACAGGGGGCGAACAGATACGCAGTATTTT
TRBJ1-5	.	TRBV27	.	CASSPPRAFNQPQHF	TGTGCCAGCAGTCCGCCCAGGGCCTTCAATCAGCCCCAGCATTTT
TRBJ2-3	.	TRBV19	.	CATSDGGLSTDTQYF	TGTGCCACCTCCGACGGCGGACTGAGCACAGATACGCAGTATTTT